This T cell receptor (beta chain) was sequenced for a study of shared clonotypes between healthy human individuals (dated by TCRdb to between 2020 and 2021). About the investigation overall: The cohort comprised two women and three men aged 18 to 49 years. Between about 0.85 and 8.9 billion PBMCs per donor were obtained by leukapheresis. Libraries were prepared and TCR repertoires were sequenced by different laboratories using diverse techniques, in order to increase sequencing depth and limit assay-specific biases. To estimate repertoire size and how much clonotypes are shared between individuals, the study performed deep sequencing of blood TCR repertoires from a few healthy adults. Per donor, three plates each were used for CD4 naive and CD4 memory, two for CD8 naive, and one for CD8 memory. What the authors observed across the whole study: The genetic and exposure-history diversity represented was limited by the small number of donors. Pairwise subsampling led to the expectation that sequencing depth would affect the degree of clonotype sharing among donors. When several donors were compared, the shared fraction of clonotypes was approximately 5% for naive CD4, around 4% for naive CD8, roughly 2.3% for memory CD4, and about 0.36% for memory CD8. Compared with non-shared clonotypes, the clonotypes found in all four sorted-subset donors had higher generation probabilities. Sampling was limited to blood, and TCR repertoires in tissue likely differ from TCR repertoires in blood. Larger estimated clonotype richness was generally found for naive subsets than for memory subsets. Even with the large sequencing depth, rarefaction of the sorted-subset datasets indicated that sequencing was incomplete.

The donors were healthy, HIV-negative adults with no recently reported acute infections or vaccinations. Every donor was a Caucasian adult residing in Nashville, Tennessee, USA. CD4+ T cells were enriched by magnetic negative selection, after which naive cells were positively selected on CD45RA and the negative fraction was taken as the memory subset. Blood was collected by leukapheresis, and PBMCs were isolated by Ficoll-Histopaque density gradient centrifugation and then cryopreserved in liquid nitrogen vapor phase. Analytical flow cytometry was used to check the purity and quantity of each magnetically sorted T cell population. Genomic DNA was isolated from each sorted fraction and quantified by UV absorbance on a Nanodrop 2000c. Using the deep immunoSEQ assay, TCR CDR3 regions were amplified from genomic DNA by multiplex PCR. For each cell subset, the extracted genomic DNA was distributed evenly across all wells of several immunoSEQ 96-well plates, and each plate served as one replicate. For sorted subsets, each replicate PCR was loaded with roughly 200 ng genomic DNA, equivalent to 30,000 or so T cell genomes. Purified libraries were quantified with a Qubit 3.0 fluorometer, sized on a Bioanalyzer 2100, and re-quantified with the KAPA Library Quantification kit. Every immunoSEQ 96-well plate was sequenced on a dedicated single-read 150-cycle Illumina NextSeq 550 flow cell. Under the source paper's analysis protocol: Because only junctional sequences without quality scores were contained in the immunoSEQ output, filtering matching that applied to full-length reads could not be performed. Sequences were annotated with PyIR, a Python wrapper for IgBLAST v1.9, using IMGT germline references to assign V/J genes and CDR3. Reads with weak V/J assignments (E-value above 1e-6), missing CDR3, stop codons, out-of-frame junctions, or ambiguous translated residues were removed. A V3J clonotype was defined by an identical inferred V gene, J gene, and CDR3 amino acid sequence. The percentage overlap between two repertoires was calculated by dividing the number of shared unique clonotypes by the size of the smaller repertoire. RTK rarefaction, the Chao1 estimator, and Recon v2.1 estimates of unobserved clonotypes were used to assess repertoire richness. Generation probabilities were computed with OLGA for all TCRbeta clonotypes obtained by the gDNA method from several donors. Held by TCRdb, this immuneACCESS table contains in-frame sequences only and omits some clones. Under half of the omission traces to an unresolved V gene where checked; the cause of the rest is unknown. For V, J and clone size, that table is used; D and trimming come from the DNA. The sample table records some 2,500,000 clones; around 90% of these occur just once. The ten top clones hold around 0.35% of the sample.

Based on the germline V gene, the CDR1 and CDR2 sequences are MNHEY and SVGAGI. V and J are truncated by 6 bases and 2 bases respectively, leaving an intervening sequence of 11 bases. The CDR3 sequence holds 13 residues, the cysteine and phenylalanine included. Here the CDR3 DNA is all that survives: 39 bases in frame from base 1. Regarding this clone: Its antigen remains unidentified. No much larger clonotype is one base removed from it; base qualities were not supplied.

Recombination joined TRBV6-5 with TRBJ2-7; TRBD2 might be the D gene, on 7 matching bases. The TCR comes from a man in his late teens or twenties in good health. Some clones in this sample may be carry-over from other donors' samples. The sequencing input was naive CD4+ T cells from PBMCs. The meaning of the sample's cell subset or site label: CD45RA+ positively selected. CDR3 protein: CASRGGGTYEQYF. DNA sequence: TGTGCCAGCAGGGGAGGGGGGACCTACGAGCAGTACTTC.